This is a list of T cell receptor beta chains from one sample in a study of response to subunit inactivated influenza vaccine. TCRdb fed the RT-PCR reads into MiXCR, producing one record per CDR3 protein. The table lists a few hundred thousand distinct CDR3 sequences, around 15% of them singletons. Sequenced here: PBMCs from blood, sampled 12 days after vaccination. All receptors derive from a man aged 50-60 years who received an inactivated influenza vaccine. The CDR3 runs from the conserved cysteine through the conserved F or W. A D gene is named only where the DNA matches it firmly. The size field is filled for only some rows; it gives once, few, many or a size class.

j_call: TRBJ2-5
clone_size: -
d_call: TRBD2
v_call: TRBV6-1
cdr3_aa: CASSQAFSGASLPSSETQYF
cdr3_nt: TGTGCCAGCAGCCAAGCGTTTAGCGGGGCGTCTCTGCCATCTTCAGAGACCCAGTACTTC

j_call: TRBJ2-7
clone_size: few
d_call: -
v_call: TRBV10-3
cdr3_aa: CAISEALGNYEQYF
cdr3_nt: TGTGCCATCAGTGAGGCCCTCGGTAACTACGAGCAGTACTTC

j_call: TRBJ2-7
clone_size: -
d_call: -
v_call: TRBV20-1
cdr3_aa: CSARAPRQGSYEQYF
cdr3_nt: TGCAGTGCTAGAGCCCCAAGGCAGGGCTCCTACGAGCAGTACTTC

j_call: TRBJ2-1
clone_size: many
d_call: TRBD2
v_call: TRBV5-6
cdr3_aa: CASSPAGGNEQFF
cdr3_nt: TGTGCCAGCAGCCCCGCGGGGGGTAATGAGCAGTTCTTC

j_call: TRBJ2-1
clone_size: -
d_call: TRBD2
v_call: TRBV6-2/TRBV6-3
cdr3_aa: CASSPGPAGGPNEQFF
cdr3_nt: TGTGCCAGCAGCCCCGGGCCAGCGGGAGGTCCCAATGAGCAGTTCTTC

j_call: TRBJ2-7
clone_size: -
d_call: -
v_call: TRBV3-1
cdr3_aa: CASSPSVVEPEQYF
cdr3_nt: TGTGCCAGCAGCCCGAGCGTAGTGGAGCCCGAGCAGTACTTC

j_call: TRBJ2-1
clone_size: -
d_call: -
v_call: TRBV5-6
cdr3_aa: CASSFFSEQFF
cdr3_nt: TGTGCCAGCAGCTTCTTTAGCGAGCAGTTCTTC

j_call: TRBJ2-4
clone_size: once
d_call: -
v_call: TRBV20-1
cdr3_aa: CSARDPVRESRRVGNIQYF
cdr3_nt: TGCAGTGCTAGAGATCCGGTCAGGGAGTCGAGGCGGGTCGGAAACATTCAGTACTTC

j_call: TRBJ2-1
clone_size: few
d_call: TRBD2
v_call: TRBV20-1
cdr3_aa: CSASWREFSYNEQFF
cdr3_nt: TGCAGTGCTAGCTGGCGGGAGTTCTCCTACAATGAGCAGTTCTTC

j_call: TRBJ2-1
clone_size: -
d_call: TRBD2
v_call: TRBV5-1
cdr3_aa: CASSPNSGRESYNEQFF
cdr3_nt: TGCGCCAGCAGCCCTAATAGCGGGAGGGAGTCCTACAATGAGCAGTTCTTC

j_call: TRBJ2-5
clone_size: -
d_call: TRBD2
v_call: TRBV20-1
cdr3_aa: CSARTSGRGETQYF
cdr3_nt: TGCAGTGCTAGGACTAGCGGGAGGGGGGAGACCCAGTACTTC

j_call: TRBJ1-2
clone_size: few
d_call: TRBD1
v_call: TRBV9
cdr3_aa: CASSVGDRGNYGYTF
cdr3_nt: TGTGCCAGCAGCGTAGGGGACAGGGGGAACTATGGCTACACCTTC

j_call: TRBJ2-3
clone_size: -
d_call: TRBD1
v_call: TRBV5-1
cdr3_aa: CASSPWGTGTPDTQYF
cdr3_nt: TGCGCCAGCAGCCCCTGGGGGACAGGGACCCCAGATACGCAGTATTTT

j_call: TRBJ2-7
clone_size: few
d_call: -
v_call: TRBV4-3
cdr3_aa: CASSQDSFSYEQYF
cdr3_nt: TGCGCCAGCAGCCAAGATTCCTTCTCCTACGAGCAGTACTTC

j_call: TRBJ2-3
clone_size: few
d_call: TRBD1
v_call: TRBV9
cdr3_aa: CASSGTGGTDTQYF
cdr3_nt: TGTGCCAGCAGCGGGACAGGGGGCACAGATACGCAGTATTTT